This T cell receptor (beta chain) was recovered during a study of regulatory T cells in long-lasting Graves disease. Time point noted: newly diagnosed GD, antithyroid drugs for less than 3 months. Generation of the TCR library employed RNA extracted from PBMCs. Library construction for TCR beta used iRepertoire HTBI primers and Arm-PCR of CDR3 regions. In the original processing: In the combined samples, 62 TRBV and approximately 15 TRBJ segments were identified. In TCRdb, the multiplex PCR reads were re-called with MiXCR into one record per CDR3 protein. These V and J calls rely on TCRdb rather than the paper's analysis. The sample lists hundreds of thousands of distinct CDR3 sequences; roughly 15% were seen once. This clonotype was detected only a few times. The CDR3 contains 17 residues. From germline, CDR1 is SEHNR and CDR2 FQNEAQ (reference sequence). With 5 bases removed from V and 2 bases from J, the gap between germline ends came to 19 bases.

These records were also assigned to another study, of T cells in Graves' hyperthyroidism and ophthalmopathy.

The TCR was taken from a woman aged 25 to 39 with Graves disease. Sample: peripheral blood mononuclear cells (PBMCs), taken at new diagnosis, from a patient treated with antithyroid drugs. V usage is TRBV7-9 and J usage is TRBJ1-3; no reliable D call. The CDR3 DNA follows: TGTGCCAGCAGCCCCGCGGGGAAACAAGTAACTGGAAACACCATATATTTT. Translation gives CASSPAGKQVTGNTIYF.